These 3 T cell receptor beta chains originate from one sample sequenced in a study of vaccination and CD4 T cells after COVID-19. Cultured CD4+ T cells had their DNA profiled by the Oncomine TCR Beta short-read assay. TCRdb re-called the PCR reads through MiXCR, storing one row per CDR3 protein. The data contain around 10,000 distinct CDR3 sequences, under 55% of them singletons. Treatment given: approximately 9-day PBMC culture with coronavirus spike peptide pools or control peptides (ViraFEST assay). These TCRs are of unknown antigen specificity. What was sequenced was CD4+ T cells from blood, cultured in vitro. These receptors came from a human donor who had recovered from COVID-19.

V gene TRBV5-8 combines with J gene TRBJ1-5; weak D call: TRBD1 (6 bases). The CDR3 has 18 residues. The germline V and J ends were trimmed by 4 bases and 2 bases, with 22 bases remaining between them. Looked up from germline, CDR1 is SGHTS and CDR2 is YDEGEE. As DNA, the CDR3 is TGTGCCAGCAGCCAAAGATGGGACTACAGGGAGGGCAATCAGCCCCAGCATTTT. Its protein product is CASSQRWDYREGNQPQHF. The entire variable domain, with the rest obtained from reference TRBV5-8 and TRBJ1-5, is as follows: EAGVTQSPTHLIKTRGQQATLRCSPISGHTSVYWYQQALGLGLQFLLWYDEGEERNRGNFPPRFSGRQFPNYSSELNVNALELEDSALYLCASSQRWDYREGNQPQHFGDGTRLSIL.

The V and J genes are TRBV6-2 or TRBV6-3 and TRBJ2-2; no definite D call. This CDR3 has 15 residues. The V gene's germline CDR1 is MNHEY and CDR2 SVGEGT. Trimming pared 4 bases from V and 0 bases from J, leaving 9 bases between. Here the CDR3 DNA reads TGTGCCAGCAGTTTACTTGGGGCGAACACCGGGGAGCTGTTTTTT. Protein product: CASSLLGANTGELFF.

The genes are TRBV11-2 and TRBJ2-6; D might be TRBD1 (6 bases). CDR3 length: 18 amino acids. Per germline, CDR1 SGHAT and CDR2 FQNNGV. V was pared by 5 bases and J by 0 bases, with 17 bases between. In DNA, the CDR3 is TGTGCCAGCAGCCCCGAAGGGGGAAAAGCCTCTGGGGCCAACGTCCTGACTTTC. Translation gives CASSPEGGKASGANVLTF. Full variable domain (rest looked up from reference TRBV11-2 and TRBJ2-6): EAGVAQSPRYKIIEKRQSVAFWCNPISGHATLYWYQQILGQGPKLLIQFQNNGVVDDSQLPKDRFSAERLKGVDSTLKIQPAKLEDSAVYLCASSPEGGKASGANVLTFGAGSRLTVL.